In its sample, the clone carrying this TCR beta chain was seen a few times. Its specificity is unknown. Germline V gene lookup returns CDR1 LGHNA and CDR2 YNFKEQ. The V and J ends lost 4 bases and 1 base respectively, with 7 bases between them. The CDR3 spans 13 residues. TCRdb used MiXCR to reprocess the RT-PCR reads, holding one entry per CDR3 protein. In the table there are about 500,000 distinct CDR3 sequences, around 7.9% of which are singletons. The sample belongs to a study of response to subunit inactivated influenza vaccine. Study outcomes and limitations: It was the authors' suggestion that each seasonal influenza vaccination recruits few new T cells.

This sequence originates from a man between 50 and 75 years old who received an inactivated influenza vaccine. The rearrangement links TRBV4-2 to TRBJ2-5; no firm D call. The sample was PBMCs from blood, taken around 2 years after vaccination. The CDR3 protein is CASSLMVQETQYF. The CDR3 DNA is TGTGCCAGCAGCCTTATGGTCCAAGAGACCCAGTACTTC.